This paragraph reports one T cell receptor beta chain. This clonotype was observed at least ten times. The target of this receptor is not known. The sample holds no much larger clone one base away, and base qualities are not on file. A case-control design nested within a healthcare worker cohort in London, UK, was used, with weekly nasopharyngeal swab PCR tests and blood sampling performed. Healthcare workers were enrolled in the week of the UK lockdown, from 23 to 31 March 2020, and were followed every week for up to roughly 15 weeks. This entry is derived from a study of early T cells in non-severe SARS-CoV-2 infection (TCRdb year 2021). Turning to the overall study: Bulk RNA from unsorted whole blood was used for TCR sequencing, so alpha and beta chains could not be paired.

What the authors observed across the whole study: VDJdb matching was skewed toward anti-spike CD8 responses and likely underestimated virus-specific expansions by missing private and CD4 specificities.

Preparation of the library involved 5' RACE. Data came from a NextSeq 500. To correct for sequencing error and PCR bias, the TCR library protocol tagged individual cDNA molecules with unique molecular identifiers. Sequencing covered both TCR alpha and beta chains, and within each sample the abundances of alpha and beta sequences were tightly co-correlated. In the original analysis: V gene, J gene and CDR3 annotation of TCR sequences was performed with Decombinator V4. Expanded TCRs were defined as changing significantly between any two time points under a Poisson model with p below 0.0001. TCR abundances were normalised to the total number of TCRs sequenced per sample and were expressed as counts per million. TRAV1-2 paired with TRAJ12, TRAJ20 or TRAJ33 defined MAIT TCRs, while TRAV10 paired with TRAJ18 defined iNKT TCRs. VDJdb, accessed 1 November 2021, was searched for CMV, EBV and SARS-CoV-2 annotated TCRs, excluding TCRs annotated for multiple antigens. TCRdb handled the public reads itself, with Q25 trimming in fastp and clone calling in MiXCR, and kept productive beta chains. Each record represents a unique CDR3 protein, reported with the most common genes and DNA among its rows. The V and J calls and clone size come from TCRdb's table, not from the authors' own analysis. The sample yields more than 75,000 distinct CDR3 sequences; around 13% were counted once. The top ten clonotypes cover under 7.5% of the sample.

CDR1 and CDR2 (SGHRS, YFSETQ) derive from the germline V gene. The cysteine opens and the phenylalanine closes a CDR3 of 15 amino acids. Only the CDR3 DNA is retained, 45 bases long and in frame from the first base. V ends up 5 bases short and J 8 bases short, with an unmatched junction base count of 12. Sequences were obtained from whole blood. This TCR was sampled from an adult who was a healthcare worker with PCR-confirmed SARS-CoV-2 infection or an uninfected control (not recorded which). The chain was built from TRBV5-1 and TRBJ2-1; TRBD1 lines up with 8 middle nucleotides. In nucleotides, the sequence is TGCGCCAGCAGTTCCGGGACAGGTTCCATCGATGAGCAGTTCTTC. It codes for CASSSGTGSIDEQFF.